Listed below are T cell receptor beta chains from one sample, sequenced in a study of early T cells in non-severe SARS-CoV-2 infection. TCRdb passed the 5' RACE reads through MiXCR, listing each CDR3 protein once. The sample holds 40,000 to 55,000 distinct CDR3 sequences; more than 9% are singletons and the top ten take 16%. The sequenced sample was whole blood. These receptors originate from an adult who was a healthcare worker with PCR-confirmed SARS-CoV-2 infection or an uninfected control (not recorded which). Both conserved end residues are part of each CDR3. D genes are given only for firm matches. Clone size is not always given. Where it is, it says once, few, many or a class for expanded clones.

CDR3aa,CDR3nt,j_gene,abundance,v_gene,d_gene
CASSPARGQSSYGYTF,TGTGCCAGCAGCCCGGCGAGGGGGCAAAGTAGTTATGGCTACACCTTC,TRBJ1-2,many,TRBV5-4,TRBD1
CASSQEGQGYEQYF,TGCGCCAGCAGCCAAGAGGGACAGGGTTACGAGCAGTACTTC,TRBJ2-7,many,TRBV4-1,TRBD1
CASRPVAEYNEQFF,TGTGCCAGCAGGCCCGTGGCAGAATACAATGAGCAGTTCTTC,TRBJ2-1,many,TRBV7-9,-
CASSQDTNTGELFF,TGTGCCAGCAGCCAAGACACGAACACCGGGGAGCTGTTTTTT,TRBJ2-2,-,TRBV4-2,-
CASSPGTGGNTIYF,TGTGCCAGCAGCCCAGGGACAGGGGGAAACACCATATATTTT,TRBJ1-3,-,TRBV6-5,TRBD1
CSATGALYEQYF,TGCAGTGCCACCGGGGCCCTTTACGAGCAGTACTTC,TRBJ2-7,-,TRBV20-1,-
CASSQRETQYF,TGTGCCAGCAGCCAACGAGAGACCCAGTACTTC,TRBJ2-5,few,TRBV3-1,-
CASSSRHSFSYNEQFF,TGTGCCAGTAGCTCCCGACATTCTTTCTCCTACAATGAGCAGTTCTTC,TRBJ2-1,-,TRBV19,-
CSANLGVSYNEQFF,TGCAGTGCAAACTTGGGGGTTTCCTACAATGAGCAGTTCTTC,TRBJ2-1,-,TRBV20-1,-
CSAPKVGGGTDTQYF,TGCAGTGCCCCGAAGGTCGGGGGGGGCACAGATACGCAGTATTTT,TRBJ2-3,few,TRBV20-1,TRBD2
CASSQGLDQPQHF,TGTGCCAGCAGCCAAGGACTTGATCAGCCCCAGCATTTT,TRBJ1-5,many,TRBV3-1,-
CASSIERGLDNEQFF,TGTGCCAGTAGTATAGAACGGGGACTAGACAATGAGCAGTTCTTC,TRBJ2-1,-,TRBV19,TRBD2
CASSQPQDRGHEQYF,TGTGCCAGCAGCCAACCCCAGGACAGGGGTCACGAGCAGTACTTC,TRBJ2-7,-,TRBV7-9,TRBD1
CASSEQKGTGDGYTF,TGCGCCAGCAGTGAGCAAAAAGGGACAGGGGATGGCTACACCTTC,TRBJ1-2,many,TRBV10-2,TRBD1
CASSPRETGGKNIQYF,TGTGCCAGCAGTCCCCGGGAGACTGGAGGGAAAAACATTCAGTACTTC,TRBJ2-4,-,TRBV28,-
CASRRRQGSTDTQYF,TGTGCCAGCAGACGGCGACAGGGAAGCACAGATACGCAGTATTTT,TRBJ2-3,many,TRBV28,TRBD1
CASSLGGRGNEQFF,TGTGCCAGCAGCTTAGGAGGGAGGGGCAATGAGCAGTTCTTC,TRBJ2-1,many,TRBV11-3,TRBD2
CASSGDNRNEQFF,TGTGCCAGCAGTGGGGATAATCGTAATGAGCAGTTCTTC,TRBJ2-1,-,TRBV7-3,-
CSARGGRAAAGSEAFF,TGCAGTGCTAGGGGGGGACGGGCAGCCGCCGGGAGTGAAGCTTTCTTT,TRBJ1-1,many,TRBV20-1,-
CASSPGEVDTEAFF,TGCGCCAGCAGCCCCGGGGAAGTTGACACTGAAGCTTTCTTT,TRBJ1-1,-,TRBV5-1,-
CASSERQGTNPEAFF,TGTGCCAGCAGTGAACGACAGGGGACAAACCCTGAAGCTTTCTTT,TRBJ1-1,few,TRBV25-1,TRBD1
CASSSGRNSPLHF,TGTGCCAGCAGTTCGGGACGGAATTCACCCCTCCACTTT,TRBJ1-6,many,TRBV7-2,-
CASEGRTVGETQYF,TGTGCCTCCGAGGGCAGGACAGTGGGAGAGACCCAGTACTTC,TRBJ2-5,few,TRBV13,-
CSARDRGFYEQYF,TGCAGTGCTAGAGATCGAGGGTTCTACGAGCAGTACTTC,TRBJ2-7,few,TRBV20-1,-
CSAAGGDGGDGQYF,TGCAGCGCCGCGGGGGGTGACGGAGGGGACGGGCAGTACTTC,TRBJ2-7,-,TRBV29-1,TRBD2
CASRSAGVGHYEQYF,TGTGCCAGCAGATCAGCGGGAGTGGGCCACTACGAGCAGTACTTC,TRBJ2-7,-,TRBV28,TRBD2
CSAQARNLAGGQETQYF,TGCAGTGCTCAGGCGAGGAACCTAGCGGGAGGACAAGAGACCCAGTACTTC,TRBJ2-5,many,TRBV20-1,TRBD2
CASSSGDPMDSPLHF,TGCGCCAGCAGCTCGGGGGACCCCATGGATTCACCCCTCCACTTT,TRBJ1-6,medium-sized,TRBV5-1,-
CASSLRGDGNQPQHF,TGTGCCAGCAGTTTACGAGGAGACGGCAATCAGCCCCAGCATTTT,TRBJ1-5,-,TRBV12-3/TRBV12-4,-
CASSLVPAREYEQYF,TGTGCCAGCAGCTTAGTTCCTGCCAGGGAGTACGAGCAGTACTTC,TRBJ2-7,-,TRBV7-9,-
CASSPPTSGMETQYF,TGTGCCAGCAGCCCCCCGACTAGCGGGATGGAGACCCAGTACTTC,TRBJ2-5,-,TRBV11-1,TRBD2
CASSPELAQPQHF,TGTGCCAGCAGCCCGGAGCTAGCCCAGCCCCAGCATTTT,TRBJ1-5,many,TRBV3-1,-
CASRKGTTGELFF,TGTGCCAGCAGAAAAGGAACCACCGGGGAGCTGTTTTTT,TRBJ2-2,-,TRBV7-3,-
CSARDDSHNTDTQYF,TGCAGTGCTAGAGATGACAGCCATAACACAGATACGCAGTATTTT,TRBJ2-3,few,TRBV20-1,-
CATSLTGALTEAFF,TGTGCCACTTCACTCACAGGGGCGCTCACTGAAGCTTTCTTT,TRBJ1-1,-,TRBV6-1,TRBD1
CASSQTGGGTDTQYF,TGTGCCAGCAGTCAGACTGGCGGGGGCACAGATACGCAGTATTTT,TRBJ2-3,-,TRBV3-1,-
CASSQDWASYNEQFF,TGCGCCAGCAGCCAAGATTGGGCCTCCTACAATGAGCAGTTCTTC,TRBJ2-1,many,TRBV4-3,-
CASNMPDSPLHF,TGTGCCAGCAACATGCCCGATTCACCCCTCCACTTT,TRBJ1-6,few,TRBV12-3/TRBV12-4,-
CASSPWVTDTQYF,TGTGCCAGCTCACCTTGGGTCACAGATACGCAGTATTTT,TRBJ2-3,many,TRBV18,-
CSAGRGEKTQYF,TGCAGCGCCGGGCGGGGTGAGAAGACCCAGTACTTC,TRBJ2-5,-,TRBV29-1,-